Detailed here is one TCR beta chain. Its antigen target is currently unknown. No base quality values were provided; no much bigger clone lies one nucleotide off. This sample was included in a study of spatial heterogeneity in lung cancer (dated by TCRdb to about 2019). Describing the broader study: More beta-chain than alpha-chain transcripts were consistently detected, likely reflecting higher beta-chain transcript abundance. In the raw uncorrected reads, each unique combination of TCR and UMI appeared more than ten times on average. The study linked features of the TCR repertoire to counts of nonsynonymous mutations, which were determined by whole-exome sequencing of tumor tissue. In non-small cell lung cancer, the study quantitatively compared TCR alpha and beta repertoires across several tumor regions, matched nontumor lung, and blood. TCR transcript counts in tumor regions correlated strongly with a T cell transcriptional module score from matched bulk RNA-seq. At surgery, some 220 tumor regions, 64 matched nontumor lung samples and 56 PBMC samples were TCR-sequenced for both alpha and beta chains. Paper-wide results and their limitations: The count of ubiquitous expanded TCRs correlated with the count of ubiquitous nonsynonymous mutations, and the count of regional expanded TCRs correlated with the count of regional nonsynonymous mutations. Estimated TCR-seq coverage of tumor T cells was only about 7.4% for alpha chains and 13% for beta chains. Additional single-cell paired TCR alpha and beta sequencing was considered necessary to confirm, at a functional level, the hypothesis that regional TCRs recognize regional mutations. A correlation was observed between the number of expanded intratumoral alpha and beta TCRs and the tumor nonsynonymous mutation count.

The time point label corresponds to: sample taken at primary tumor resection. The donors were fewer than 90 patients from the lung TRACERx cohort who had early-stage, untreated non-small cell lung cancer. For TCR sequencing, whole RNA was extracted from tumor and nontumor lung tissue, or from cryopreserved PBMC samples, and no cell sorting was done. Patients were selected for TCR sequencing only if sufficient RNA was available from at least two tumor regions. Before being selected, tumor and adjacent nontumor lung specimens were reviewed by a lung pathologist. Libraries were prepared through 5' RACE. Sequencing relied on a NextSeq 500. In the TCR library protocol, a unique molecular identifier was attached to each TCR cDNA molecule so that PCR and sequencing errors could be corrected. Turning to the authors' computational methods: TCR identification, UMI-based error correction and CDR3 extraction were performed with Decombinator tools. TCRs above a frequency of 2 per 1,000, corresponding to the top 1% of the tumor frequency distribution, were defined as expanded. Expanded tumor TCRs were classed as regional if statistically deemed absent (corrected P<0.05) from at least one tumor region, otherwise ubiquitous. Each repertoire was subsampled 100 times to 5,000 TCRs, after which Renyi diversity was computed with the R vegan package. CDR3 similarity networks were built from amino acid triplet string-kernel similarity, connecting CDR3s with pairwise similarity above 0.82. The public sequencing data were trimmed at Q25 with fastp and processed into clonotypes with MiXCR by TCRdb, which kept only in-frame beta chains. Merged by CDR3 protein, the rows form single entries marked with the most common genes and DNA. What appears here as the V and J calls and clone size reflects TCRdb's work, not the paper's. This sample has around 5,000 distinct CDR3 sequences in its table, and 29% of those were observed once. Of the sample, 26% falls within the top ten clones.

For CDR1 and CDR2, the germline V gene lists SQVTM and ANQGSEA. Deletion took 4 bases off V and 4 bases off J, with a span of 10 bases between the germline ends. Including the terminal cysteine and phenylalanine, the CDR3 comprises 12 residues. CDR3 DNA is the only sequence kept; it has 36 bases, read in frame from the first base. Source: lung tumor tissue, taken at surgery. The sequence joins TRBV29-1 to TRBJ1-2; the D gene remains uncertain. The TCR originated in a female donor with early-stage non-small cell lung cancer. CDR3 sequence: CSVGGGFYGYTF. The DNA sequence reads TGCAGCGTTGGAGGAGGGTTCTATGGCTACACCTTC.